This T cell receptor beta chain was recorded in a study of CD8+CD57+ T cells in acquired aplastic anemia (dated by TCRdb to 2017 to 2018). Describing the broader study: Extracted DNA from sorted CD4+ and CD8+ cells averaged around 3.5 ug, ranging from roughly 0.19 to 27.4 ug. An average of approximately 10 million reads for CD4+ cells and roughly 11 million reads for CD8+ cells was obtained from healthy donor samples.

TCR beta VDJ combination and CDR3 sequence profiling used genomic DNA as the template. An Illumina HiSeq 2000 was used for TCR repertoire sequencing. In the paper's pipeline: TRBV/TRBJ rearrangement plots, CDR3 size and DJ length profiles, and Simpson's diversity index were used to evaluate the repertoires. Whichever DNA sequence was most abundant in the deep sequencing data was defined as the immunodominant clone. CDR3 amino acid sequences were checked for sharing across subjects and were also compared against the VDJdb database and published repertoires. Clones were called with MiXCR by TCRdb after fastp trimmed the public reads at Q25, and only in-frame beta chains were retained. Every CDR3 protein is listed once, alongside the most common genes and DNA of its rows. What appears here as the V and J calls and clone size reflects TCRdb's work, not the paper's. The table for this sample lists about 170,000 distinct CDR3 sequences; just under 65% of them were counted only once. Of the sample, under 60% falls within the top ten clones.

In the study, sorted CD4+ and CD8+ blood T cells from patients with severe aplastic anemia and from healthy subjects underwent deep sequencing of TCR repertoires. Ficoll-Paque density gradient centrifugation was used to isolate peripheral blood mononuclear cells. Before DNA extraction, CD4+ and CD8+ T cells were sorted with FACS or magnetic beads. Study-level results and caveats: Fewer than 30 CD8+ CDR3 sequences were found in both patients and controls but appeared to be highly expressed in patients and within the immunodominant clones of the patients. No significant difference in CD8+ Simpson's diversity was found between patients and healthy controls (P=0.060).

In regard to this clonotype: Which antigen it targets is not known. No per-base quality is available; no much larger clone lies one base away.

The TCR originated in a human donor in good health. The specimen was sorted CD4+, CD8+, or CD8+CD57+ T cells (not recorded which) from PBMCs.

In nucleotide form, the sequence is TGCGCCAGCAGCCTAAGCGGGGGGGCTTCAGATACGCAGTATTTT. Its translation reads: CASSLSGGASDTQYF. This chain joins TRBV5-1 to TRBJ2-3, with 10 bases matching TRBD2. The CDR3, from cysteine to phenylalanine, totals 15 residues. The kept DNA is CDR3 alone, 45 bases in frame from the first base. For CDR1 and CDR2, the germline V gene lists SGHRS and YFSETQ. From V the trimming removes 4 bases and from J it removes 4 bases, while the gene matches leave 6 bases of the junction unaccounted for. The CDR3 plus the reference TRBV5-1 and TRBJ2-3 genes for the other parts give the full variable domain: KAGVTQTPRYLIKTRGQQVTLSCSPISGHRSVSWYQQTPGQGLQFLFEYFSETQRNKGNFPGRFSGRQFSNSRSEMNVSTLELGDSALYLCASSLSGGASDTQYFGPGTRLTVL.